A single sample is the source of the 7 T cell receptor beta chains below, sequenced in a study of T cell repertoires in cytomegalovirus infection. TCRdb used MiXCR to reprocess the reads, holding one entry per CDR3 protein. The sample gives 290,000 or so distinct CDR3 sequences, roughly a tenth of which show up once; around 2.6% is in the top ten. The source material was PBMCs. The receptors were sampled from a human donor in good health (CMV status not recorded). Some clones in this sample may be carry-over from other donors' samples.

This clonotype was seen more than once but under ten times. The chain links TRBV20-1 to TRBJ2-3, with 9 nucleotides matching TRBD1. This CDR3 spans 13 amino acids. The V segment lost 3 bases and the J segment 6 bases; nucleotides outside the gene matches: 4. CDR1 and CDR2 (germline): DFQATT, SNEGSKA (reference sequence). The CDR3 DNA is TGCAGTGCTAGGCCGGGACAGGGTGATACGCAGTATTTT. It translates to CSARPGQGDTQYF.

This clonotype was recorded many times. The CDR3 nucleotides read TGTGCCAGCAGCCCCGAGAGATTCTATGGCTACACCTTC. Encoded protein: CASSPERFYGYTF. The V call is TRBV7-2, the J call TRBJ1-2; D is unresolved. The CDR3 runs to 13 residues. Per germline, CDR1 SGHTA and CDR2 FQGNSA. Trimming removed 5 bases at V and 4 bases at J, with 11 bases between.

This clonotype has just a few counts. The V and J genes are TRBV28 and TRBJ2-7; D may be TRBD2 (6 bases). V was cut by 2 bases and J by 4 bases, with 12 bases left in between. The CDR3 loop spans 14 amino acids. Germline-derived CDR1 and CDR2 are MDHEN and SYDVKM. The CDR3 region is CASSLELAGYEQYV. CDR3 nucleotides: TGTGCCAGCAGTTTAGAGTTGGCGGGATACGAGCAGTACGTC.

In its sample, this clonotype was seen many times. The rearrangement joins TRBV20-1 to TRBJ2-2, with TRBD1 identical over 7 bases. Germline CDR1 reads DFQATT; CDR2 reads SNEGSKA (reference sequence). Trimming cost V 6 bases and J 5 bases; bases outside gene matches: 18. The CDR3 extends over 17 amino acids. CDR3 residues: CSAHGGQRSLRTGELFF. The DNA for the CDR3 is TGCAGTGCCCATGGGGGACAGAGAAGTTTACGGACCGGGGAGCTGTTTTTT.

A few counts support this clonotype. The chain combines TRBV27 with TRBJ2-1; D unresolved. The CDR3 has 15 amino acids. V was trimmed by 6 bases and J by 2 bases, leaving 14 bases between them. The V gene's germline CDR1 is MNHEY and CDR2 SMNVEV (reference sequence). The CDR3 sequence: CASSPIGPPYNEQFF. CDR3 bases: TGTGCCAGCAGCCCCATAGGGCCCCCCTACAATGAGCAGTTCTTC.

Note on this clonotype: A read error may explain this, as a much larger clone is one base away. The chain couples TRBV29-1 to TRBJ2-3, with 8 bases identical to TRBD1. Looked up from germline, CDR1 is SQVTM and CDR2 is ANQGSEA. This CDR3 spans 15 amino acids. V lost 7 bases and J lost 4; bases outside the gene matches: 13. The CDR3 loop is CSATRTGKRPDTQYF. The CDR3 DNA reads TGCAGCGCCACCCGGACAGGGAAACGCCCAGATACGCAGTATTTT.

This clonotype was counted ten times or more. The genes are TRBV28 and TRBJ2-5, with 8 bases that match TRBD2. Germline V gene sequence: CDR1 MDHEN, CDR2 SYDVKM. V lost 2 bases and J lost 4; bases outside the gene matches: 3. The CDR3 sequence is 14 residues long. The CDR3 reads CASSLAGGRETQYF. DNA for the CDR3: TGTGCCAGCAGTTTAGCGGGGGGAAGAGAGACCCAGTACTTC.